Following are 3 T cell receptor beta chains from one sample sequenced in a study of blood T cell repertoires in COVID-19. Method: immunoSEQ multiplex PCR; TCRdb's copy keeps in-frame clones and lacks some. The sample lists 300,000 to 350,000 clones, around 85% occurring once. Sample: PBMCs or T cells enriched from blood (not recorded which). These receptors originate from a man younger than 45 who had recovered from COVID-19.

V is TRBV7-3 and J is TRBJ2-3, with TRBD2 matching over 8 bases. With V trimmed by 5 bases and J by 6 bases, 13 bases remained unmatched. This CDR3 region has 16 residues. The germline V gene encodes CDR1 SGHTA and CDR2 FQGTGA. Here the CDR3 reads CASSPFAGGRGDTQYF. The CDR3 DNA sequence: TGTGCCAGCAGCCCCTTCGCGGGGGGCCGCGGGGATACGCAGTATTTT.

This clone was counted only a few times. This chain connects TRBV2 to TRBJ2-1; weak D call: TRBD2 (5 bases). V was pared by 3 bases and J by 7 bases, with 13 bases between. The CDR3 extends over 14 amino acids. Germline values: CDR1 SNHLY, CDR2 FYNNEI. This CDR3 is CASSDDFSGNEQFF. The DNA of the CDR3 is TGTGCCAGCAGTGACGACTTCTCGGGGAATGAGCAGTTCTTC.

The V gene is TRBV19, the J gene TRBJ2-7; 7 bases map to TRBD1. V lost 5 bases, J lost 3 bases, and 10 bases stayed unmatched. CDR1 is LNHDA and CDR2 is SQIVND in the germline V gene (reference sequence). The CDR3 contains 15 residues. This CDR3 is CASSPTGTAHYEQYF. The CDR3 DNA reads as TGTGCCAGTAGTCCGACGGGGACAGCCCACTACGAGCAGTACTTC.